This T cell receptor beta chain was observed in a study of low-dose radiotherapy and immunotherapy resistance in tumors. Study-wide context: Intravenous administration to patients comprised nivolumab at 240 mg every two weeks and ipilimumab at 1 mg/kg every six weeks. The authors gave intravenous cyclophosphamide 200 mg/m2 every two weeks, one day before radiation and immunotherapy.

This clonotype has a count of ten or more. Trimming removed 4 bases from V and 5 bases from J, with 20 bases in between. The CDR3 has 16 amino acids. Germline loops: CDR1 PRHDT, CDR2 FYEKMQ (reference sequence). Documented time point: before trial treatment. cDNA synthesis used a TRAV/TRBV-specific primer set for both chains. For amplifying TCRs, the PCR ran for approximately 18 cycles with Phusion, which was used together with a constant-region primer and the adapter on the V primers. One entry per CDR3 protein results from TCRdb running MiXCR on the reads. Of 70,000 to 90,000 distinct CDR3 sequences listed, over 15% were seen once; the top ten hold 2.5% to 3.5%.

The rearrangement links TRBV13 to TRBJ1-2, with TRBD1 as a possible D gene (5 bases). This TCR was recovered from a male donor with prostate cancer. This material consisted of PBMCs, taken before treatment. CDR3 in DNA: TGTGCCAGCAGCTCTTTCGAATACCGGGACGGATATGGCTACACCTTC. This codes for CASSSFEYRDGYGYTF. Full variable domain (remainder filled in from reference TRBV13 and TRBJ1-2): AAGVIQSPRHLIKEKRETATLKCYPIPRHDTVYWYQQGPGQDPQFLISFYEKMQSDKGSIPDRFSAQQFSDYHSELNMSSLELGDSALYFCASSSFEYRDGYGYTFGSGTRLTVV.